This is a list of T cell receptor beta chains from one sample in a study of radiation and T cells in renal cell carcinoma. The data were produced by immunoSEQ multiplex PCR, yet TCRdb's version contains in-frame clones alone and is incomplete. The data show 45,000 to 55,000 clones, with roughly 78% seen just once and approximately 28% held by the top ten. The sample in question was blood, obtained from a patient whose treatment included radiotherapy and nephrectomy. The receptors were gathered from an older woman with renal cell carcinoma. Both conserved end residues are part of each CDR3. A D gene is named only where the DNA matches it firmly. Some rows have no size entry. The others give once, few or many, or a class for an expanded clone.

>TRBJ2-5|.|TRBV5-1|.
TGCGCCAGCAGCTCATCTAGCGTGGGAGAGACCCAGTACTTC
CASSSSSVGETQYF
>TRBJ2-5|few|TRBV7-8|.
TGTGCCAGCAGCTTACGTCCGGAGGGGACCCAGTACTTC
CASSLRPEGTQYF
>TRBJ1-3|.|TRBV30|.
TGTGCCTGGGGTACCGGTGCTGGAAACACCATATATTTT
CAWGTGAGNTIYF
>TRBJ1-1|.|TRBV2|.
TGTGCCAGCAGCCTGCCGGCCACTGAAGCTTTCTTT
CASSLPATEAFF
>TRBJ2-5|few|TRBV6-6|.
TGTGCCAGCAGAGGCGGCCTGCTGGTGGAGACCCAGTACTTC
CASRGGLLVETQYF
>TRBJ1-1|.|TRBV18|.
TGTGCCAGCTCACCCACTTCGGGGGAGGGGACTGAAGCTTTCTTT
CASSPTSGEGTEAFF
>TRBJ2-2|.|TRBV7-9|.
TGTGCCAGCAGCGAACAGGCAACCGGGGAGCTGTTTTTT
CASSEQATGELFF
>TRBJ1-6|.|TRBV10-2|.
TGCGCCAGCAGGGCGAGAGGGGGTGAATCACCCCTCCACTTT
CASRARGGESPLHF
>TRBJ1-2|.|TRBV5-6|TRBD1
TGTGCCAGCAGCTTGATGTCTCAGGGGGCGCGGGGCTACACCTTC
CASSLMSQGARGYTF
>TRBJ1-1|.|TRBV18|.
TGTGCCAGCTCACCACTTATACAGAGGAACACTGAAGCTTTCTTT
CASSPLIQRNTEAFF
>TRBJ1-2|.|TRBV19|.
TGTGCCAGTAGTATCGGAGAGCAGGGCTACACCTTC
CASSIGEQGYTF
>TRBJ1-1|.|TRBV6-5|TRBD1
TGTGCCAGCAGTGAAGACAGGGCAAACACTGAAGCTTTCTTT
CASSEDRANTEAFF
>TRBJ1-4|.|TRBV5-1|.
TGCGCCAGCAGGGGGTACCGTGAAAAACTGTTTTTT
CASRGYREKLFF
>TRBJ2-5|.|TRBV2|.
TGTGCCAGCAGCATGACAGAGTACCAAGAGACCCAGTACTTC
CASSMTEYQETQYF
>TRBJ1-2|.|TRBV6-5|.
TGTGCCAGCTCGTTTGGCTTCGGCTACACCTTC
CASSFGFGYTF
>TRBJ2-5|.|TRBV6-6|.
TGTGCCAGCAGTTACTCGATAGGGGGAGAGACCCAGTACTTC
CASSYSIGGETQYF
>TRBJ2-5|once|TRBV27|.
TGTGCCAGCAGTCCCTGGGGGAAGGAGACCCAGTACTTC
CASSPWGKETQYF
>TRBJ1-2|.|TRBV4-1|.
TGCGCCAGCAGCCAAGAGGTGATGAACCAGGTATATGGCTACACCTTC
CASSQEVMNQVYGYTF
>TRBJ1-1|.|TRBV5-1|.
TGCGCCAGCAGCTTGGGGGGGCCGTGGGACACTGAAGCTTTCTTT
CASSLGGPWDTEAFF
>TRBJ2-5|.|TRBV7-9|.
TGTGCCAGCAGCTTAAAGGTTCTCAGGATGATGTACCAAGAGACCCAGTACTTC
CASSLKVLRMMYQETQYF
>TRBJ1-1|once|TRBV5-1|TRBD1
TGCGCCAGCAGCTCGACAGGGTCGAACACTGAAGCTTTCTTT
CASSSTGSNTEAFF
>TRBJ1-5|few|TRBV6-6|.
TGTGCCAGCTTATCAGGGCAGAAGGATCAGCCCCAGCATTTT
CASLSGQKDQPQHF
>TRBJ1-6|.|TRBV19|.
TGTGCCAGTAGTATAGAAGTTCCGGGGTCCGCCTATAATTCACCCCTCCACTTT
CASSIEVPGSAYNSPLHF
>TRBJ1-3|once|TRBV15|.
TGTGCCACCAGCAGGGAAAGGCTCTCTGGAAACACCATATATTTT
CATSRERLSGNTIYF
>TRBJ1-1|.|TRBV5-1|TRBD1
TGCGCCAGCAGCAAGGGACAGACCACTGAAGCTTTCTTT
CASSKGQTTEAFF
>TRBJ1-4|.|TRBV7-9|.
TGTGCCAGCAGCTTAGGGGGACACGCGAATGAAAAACTGTTTTTT
CASSLGGHANEKLFF
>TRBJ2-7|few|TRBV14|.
TGTGCCAGCAGCGGGGACGGGCCCTACGAGCAGTACTTC
CASSGDGPYEQYF
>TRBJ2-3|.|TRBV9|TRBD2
TGTGCCAGCAGCGGCGGGAGAGGGCCAGATACGCAGTATTTT
CASSGGRGPDTQYF
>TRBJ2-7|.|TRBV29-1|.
TGCAGCGTTGGGGACCCCACCTACGAGCAGTACTTC
CSVGDPTYEQYF
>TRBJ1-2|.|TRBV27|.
TGTGCCAGCAGTTTATCGTCGGGGGACGCTTACTATGGCTACACCTTC
CASSLSSGDAYYGYTF
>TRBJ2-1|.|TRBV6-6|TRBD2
TGTGCCAGCAGGAGGACTAGCGGGGAGTTCCCGCAGTTCTTC
CASRRTSGEFPQFF
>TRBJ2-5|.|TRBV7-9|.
TGTGCCAGCAGCTTTGGAATACAAGAGACCCAGTACTTC
CASSFGIQETQYF